The 22 T cell receptor beta chains below come from one sample, sequenced in a study of CD8 T cells in ankylosing spondylitis. Study-wide results and caveats: In ankylosing spondylitis blood, a motif of several highly homologous TCR beta variants appeared characteristic.

TCRdb passed the 5' RACE reads through MiXCR, listing each CDR3 protein once. The sample holds a few hundred thousand distinct CDR3 sequences, more than 20% seen once. These receptors have no identified antigens. The source material was blood, either unsorted or a sorted T cell fraction (not recorded which). The receptors originated from a male donor with ankylosing spondylitis.

J is TRBJ1-1 and V is TRBV3-1; D is undetermined. The CDR3 covers 16 residues. V was trimmed by 1 base and J by 2 bases, leaving 14 bases between them. Germline V lookup: CDR1 LGHDT, CDR2 YNNKEL (reference sequence). CDR3 in DNA: TGTGCCAGCAGCCAAGTCGAGGGCAGCTTAAACACTGAAGCTTTCTTT. It encodes CASSQVEGSLNTEAFF.

In its sample, this clonotype was seen many times. V and J are TRBV15 and TRBJ1-5; unclear D gene. In germline, CDR1 is LNHNV, CDR2 YYDKDF (reference sequence). The CDR3 extends over 14 amino acids. V dropped 0 bases and J dropped 7 bases, with 10 bases sitting between them. The DNA for the CDR3 is TGTGCCACCAGCAGAGAGGGGAGTCGGCAGCCCCAGCATTTT. Amino acid sequence: CATSREGSRQPQHF.

The count of this clonotype is one. The chain has TRBV20-1 and TRBJ1-6, with 9 bases that match TRBD1. V dropped 6 bases and J dropped 0; count of bases not matched to a gene: 3. Germline lookup yields CDR1 DFQATT and CDR2 SNEGSKA (reference sequence). This CDR3 is built from 15 residues. The CDR3 nucleotides are TGCAGTGCGACGACAGGGGGCTCCTATAATTCACCCCTCCACTTT. It specifies CSATTGGSYNSPLHF.

This sequence joins TRBV7-6 and TRBJ2-7; 8 bases fit TRBD2. Trimming removed 5 bases from V and 9 bases from J; junction bases left unmatched: 15. The CDR3 is made up of 15 amino acids. In germline, CDR1 is SGHVS, CDR2 FNYEAQ. The CDR3 bases are TGTGCCAGCAGCGCGGAGGGGACTAGTGGAATATGGCAGTACTTC. Encoded protein: CASSAEGTSGIWQYF. The full variable domain, rest sourced from reference TRBV7-6 and TRBJ2-7, is GAGVSQSPRYKVTKRGQDVALRCDPISGHVSLYWYRQALGQGPEFLTYFNYEAQQDKSGLPNDRFSAERPEGSISTLTIQRTEQRDSAMYRCASSAEGTSGIWQYFGPGTRLTVT.

The J gene is TRBJ2-3, the V gene TRBV7-2, with D possibly matching TRBD1 (6 bases). Germline CDR1 and CDR2: SGHTA and FQGNSA. The V end lost 0 bases, the J end lost 3 bases, and 10 bases lay between the germline ends. This CDR3 has 15 amino acids. Here the CDR3 DNA reads TGTGCCAGCAGCTTAGCCGGACAGCGGACAGATACGCAGTATTTT. The encoded protein is CASSLAGQRTDTQYF. The full variable domain, with the rest looked up from reference TRBV7-2 and TRBJ2-3, is GAGVSQSPSNKVTEKGKDVELRCDPISGHTALYWYRQSLGQGLEFLIYFQGNSAPDKSGLPSDRFSAERTGGSVSTLTIQRTQQEDSAVYLCASSLAGQRTDTQYFGPGTRLTVL.

In its sample, this clonotype was seen a few times. The DNA for the CDR3 is TGTGCCAGCAGCGTAGGAACTAGCGAGGGAAATGAGCAGTTCTTC. As protein: CASSVGTSEGNEQFF. The chain combines TRBV9 with TRBJ2-1; 7 bases line up with TRBD2. The J segment lost 7 bases and the V segment lost 0 bases, leaving 7 bases of the junction unmatched. Germline CDR1 and CDR2: SGDLS and YYNGEE. The CDR3 runs to 15 residues.

The chain combines TRBV24-1 with TRBJ2-7; 8 bases fit TRBD2. Germline V lookup: CDR1 KGHDR, CDR2 SFDVKD. With 2 bases clipped from V and 6 bases from J, the junction kept 8 bases outside the gene matches. This CDR3 has 15 amino acids. The CDR3 region has the DNA TGTGCCACCAGTGATTGGCGGGGGGCCATTTCCGAGCAGTACTTC. Translated, it gives CATSDWRGAISEQYF.

This chain links TRBV12-3 or TRBV12-4 with TRBJ1-6, with TRBD1 matching over 9 bases. The CDR3 is 15 amino acids. J lost 3 bases, V lost 5 bases, and 2 bases had no gene match. The CDR3 is CASSPDRGYNSPLHF. As DNA, the CDR3 is TGTGCCAGCAGTCCGGACAGGGGCTATAATTCACCCCTCCACTTT.

The V gene is TRBV5-1, the J gene TRBJ1-1; D uncertain. The CDR3 sequence is 16 residues long. Germline CDR1 reads SGHRS; CDR2 reads YFSETQ. V lost 1 base and J lost 3, with 16 bases in between. The CDR3 loop is CASSLPATQEDTEAFF. CDR3 DNA: TGCGCCAGCAGCTTGCCGGCGACCCAGGAGGACACTGAAGCTTTCTTT.

This rearrangement joins TRBV5-1 to TRBJ2-7, with a weak D call TRBD1 (5 bases). There are 15 residues in the CDR3. Germline CDR1 and CDR2: SGHRS and YFSETQ. Trimming took 3 bases from V and 2 from J, leaving 15 bases between them. CDR3 DNA: TGCGCCAGCAGCTCAGATGAAGGGGTTACCTACGAGCAGTACTTC. This sequence encodes CASSSDEGVTYEQYF.

This clonotype was recorded at least ten times. J is TRBJ1-1 and V is TRBV29-1; no firm D call. This CDR3 region has 13 residues. CDR1 is SQVTM, CDR2 ANQGSEA, per germline. V lost 5 bases and J lost 0, with 10 bases in between. In DNA, the CDR3 is TGCAGCGTTTTAAGGCAGTTGAACACTGAAGCTTTCTTT. Protein product: CSVLRQLNTEAFF.

This clonotype was seen more than once but under ten times. CDR3 amino acids: CATSAPREGRLRDTQYF. The CDR3 nucleotides read TGTGCCACCAGTGCCCCCAGGGAGGGGAGATTACGAGATACGCAGTATTTT. The chain links TRBV24-1 to TRBJ2-3; TRBD2 aligns across 7 bases. Germline CDR1 reads KGHDR; CDR2 reads SFDVKD. V lost 5 bases and J lost 5; bases outside the gene matches: 15. The CDR3 sequence is 17 residues long.

The chain links TRBV5-1 to TRBJ2-3; 12 bases are shared with TRBD2. Germline V gene sequence: CDR1 SGHRS, CDR2 YFSETQ. The CDR3 totals 16 residues. The ends lost 3 bases at V and 2 bases at J; junction bases unmatched: 4. CDR3 nucleotide sequence: TGCGCCAGCAGCTCGGGACTAGCGGGCTTCACAGATACGCAGTATTTT. Translation: CASSSGLAGFTDTQYF.

This clonotype has just a few counts. V usage is TRBV2 and J usage is TRBJ2-1, with 7 bases aligning to TRBD2. The CDR3 has 14 amino acids. The germline V gene encodes CDR1 SNHLY and CDR2 FYNNEI. V lost 6 bases to trimming and J lost 6 bases; unmatched junction nucleotides: 8. The DNA of the CDR3 is TGTGCCAGCAGCGGGCGGGAGCTAGTCAATGAGCAGTTCTTC. Protein: CASSGRELVNEQFF.

This clonotype was seen a handful of times. The rearrangement joins TRBV11-3 to TRBJ2-1; 9 bases map to TRBD1. The CDR3 has 16 amino acids. Germline CDR1 SGHNT, CDR2 YENEEA. V dropped 5 bases and J dropped 7; count of bases not matched to a gene: 12. CDR3 sequence (DNA): TGTGCCAGCAGCGCCCCCGGGACAGGGAAGGGTAATGAGCAGTTCTTC. Its protein is CASSAPGTGKGNEQFF.

The chain carries TRBV3-1 and TRBJ1-2; D may be TRBD1 (6 bases). Germline-derived CDR1 and CDR2 are LGHDT and YNNKEL (reference sequence). The CDR3 runs to 15 residues. Trimming left V 4 bases short and J 3 bases short, with 15 bases between. The CDR3 loop is CASSPTIQGHYGYTF. The CDR3 DNA reads as TGTGCCAGCAGCCCAACCATACAGGGACACTATGGCTACACCTTC. Based on the CDR3 plus reference TRBV3-1 and TRBJ1-2, the full variable domain is DTAVSQTPKYLVTQMGNDKSIKCEQNLGHDTMYWYKQDSKKFLKIMFSYNNKELIINETVPNRFSPKSPDKAHLNLHINSLELGDSAVYFCASSPTIQGHYGYTFGSGTRLTVV.

This chain joins TRBV7-2 and TRBJ2-6; D gene unclear. Trimming shortened V by 4 bases and J by 0 bases, and 13 bases separated the two germline ends. The CDR3 length is 17 residues. Germline CDR1 is SGHTA and CDR2 is FQGNSA. In nucleotides, the CDR3 is TGTGCCAGCAGCTCGTCCCCGAGTCGCTCTGGGGCCAACGTCCTGACTTTC. Translating it yields CASSSSPSRSGANVLTF. Filled out from reference TRBV7-2 and TRBJ2-6, the complete variable domain reads GAGVSQSPSNKVTEKGKDVELRCDPISGHTALYWYRQSLGQGLEFLIYFQGNSAPDKSGLPSDRFSAERTGGSVSTLTIQRTQQEDSAVYLCASSSSPSRSGANVLTFGAGSRLTVL.

This clonotype was seen at least ten times. The rearrangement links TRBV7-8 to TRBJ2-4; D may be TRBD1 or TRBD2 (5 bases each). The length of the CDR3 is 14 residues. Germline V gene sequence: CDR1 SGHVS, CDR2 FQNEAQ. Trimming removed 3 bases at V and 3 bases at J, with 9 bases between. CDR3 amino acids: CASSLAGSKNIQYF. DNA for the CDR3: TGTGCCAGCAGCTTGGCAGGGAGCAAAAACATTCAGTACTTC.

This clonotype was recorded a few times. The chain recombines TRBV7-8 with TRBJ2-3; TRBD2 agrees at 14 bases. Trimming cost V 1 base and J 5 bases; bases outside gene matches: 5. Looked up from germline, CDR1 is SGHVS and CDR2 is FQNEAQ. This CDR3 is built from 17 residues. CDR3 bases: TGTGCCAGCAGCTTAGGGGGACTAGCGGGAGAGGTAGATACGCAGTATTTT. As protein: CASSLGGLAGEVDTQYF.

The chain combines TRBV10-2 with TRBJ1-5; a weak D match, TRBD1 (6 bases). The V end lost 10 bases, the J end lost 2 bases, and 18 bases lay between the germline ends. The CDR3 length is 15 residues. Germline CDR1 is WSHSY and CDR2 is SAAADI. CDR3 in amino acids: CATRRGAGGNQPQHF. The CDR3 DNA reads as TGCGCCACCCGAAGGGGGGCAGGGGGCAATCAGCCCCAGCATTTT.

This clonotype was counted only a few times. The CDR3, as DNA: TGTGCCAGCAGCTTGGATGGGACAGGGTACAATGAGCAGTTCTTC. The encoded protein is CASSLDGTGYNEQFF. This chain joins TRBV5-6 and TRBJ2-1, with 9 bases lining up with TRBD1. This CDR3 has 15 amino acids. The germline V gene encodes CDR1 SGHDT and CDR2 YYEEEE. J lost 4 bases, V lost 0 bases, and 2 bases had no gene match.

This chain connects TRBV10-3 to TRBJ2-1; tentatively, D is TRBD2 (5 bases). In germline, CDR1 is ENHRY, CDR2 SYGVKD. V lost 3 bases, J lost 3 bases, and 9 bases lay in between. The CDR3 runs to 14 residues. CDR3 bases: TGTGCCATCAGTGACAGCGGCGGCTACAATGAGCAGTTCTTC. Translation: CAISDSGGYNEQFF.